The T cell receptor beta chain described here comes from a study of cytomegalovirus exposure and HLA in healthy donors. Across the study: Within an early data release were approximately 85 million unique TCRs drawn from HLA-typed donors. Study-wide results and limits: Sequencing artifact likely explains a cluster of highly shared sequence variants. Researchers catalogued approximately 160 TCR beta chains as cytomegalovirus-associated.

The germline V gene encodes CDR1 LNHNV and CDR2 YYDKDF (reference sequence). V was clipped by 1 base and J by 4 bases, with 7 bases between them. The CDR3 is 14 amino acids. PCR primers comprised 60 Vbeta and 13 Jbeta primers. The data were produced by immunoSEQ multiplex PCR, yet TCRdb's version contains in-frame clones alone and is incomplete. Of 95,000 to 110,000 clones listed, around 79% are singletons. Remarks on this clone: Its antigen is still unknown.

Material: PBMCs. V gene TRBV15 combines with J gene TRBJ1-4; TRBD1 is a possible D gene (5 bases). The source of this sequence is a man in his sixties in good health and CMV-seropositive. This chain's CDR3 is CATSRGDSNEKLFF. CDR3 bases: TGTGCCACCAGCAGAGGAGACAGTAATGAAAAACTGTTTTTT.